The source of this TCR beta chain is a study of CD8+ T cells in alopecia areata. Whole-study results and caveats: Scalp samples also contribute reads from the resident alphabeta T cells found in normal skin. For lesional scalp, especially alopecia totalis/universalis, clonality was higher than in normal scalp.

Researchers picked out CD4+ and CD8+ T cells from PBMCs by sorting. Worth noting for this clone: Its specificity is unknown.

This CDR3 region has 16 residues. Germline lookup yields CDR1 SEHNR and CDR2 FQNEAQ (reference sequence). Trimming took 0 bases from V and 0 from J, leaving 9 bases between them. The sequencing template was cDNA reverse transcribed from extracted RNA. Generated by immunoSEQ multiplex PCR, the TCRdb table keeps only in-frame clones and is missing some. The profile covers about 82,000 clones, with roughly 50% appearing a single time and just over 5.5% taken by the ten largest. The source material was NKG2D-high CD8+ T cells sorted from blood. The receptor's source is a human donor with alopecia areata. The chain combines TRBV7-9 with TRBJ1-3; D is unclear. CDR3 nucleotides: TGTGCCAGCAGCTTAGCATCCGGATACTCTGGAAACACCATATATTTT. It is translated as CASSLASGYSGNTIYF.